This T cell receptor (beta chain) was recorded in a study of CD8 T cells in ankylosing spondylitis. Using its own MiXCR run on the 5' RACE reads, TCRdb lists one record per CDR3 protein. Among 250,000 or so distinct CDR3 sequences listed, roughly a tenth were seen once. The sample taken for sequencing was blood, either unsorted or a sorted T cell fraction (not recorded which). The TCR sequence derives from a male donor with ankylosing spondylitis or in good health (not recorded which).

CDR3 sequence: CASSFVRGGYNSPLHF. For the CDR3, the DNA is TGTGCCAGCAGCTTCGTTAGAGGGGGCTATAATTCACCCCTCCACTTT. V gene TRBV11-2 combines with J gene TRBJ1-6; tentative D call: TRBD1 (6 bases). The V gene's germline CDR1 is SGHAT and CDR2 FQNNGV. V was cut by 3 bases and J by 3 bases, with 12 bases left in between. CDR3 length: 16 residues.